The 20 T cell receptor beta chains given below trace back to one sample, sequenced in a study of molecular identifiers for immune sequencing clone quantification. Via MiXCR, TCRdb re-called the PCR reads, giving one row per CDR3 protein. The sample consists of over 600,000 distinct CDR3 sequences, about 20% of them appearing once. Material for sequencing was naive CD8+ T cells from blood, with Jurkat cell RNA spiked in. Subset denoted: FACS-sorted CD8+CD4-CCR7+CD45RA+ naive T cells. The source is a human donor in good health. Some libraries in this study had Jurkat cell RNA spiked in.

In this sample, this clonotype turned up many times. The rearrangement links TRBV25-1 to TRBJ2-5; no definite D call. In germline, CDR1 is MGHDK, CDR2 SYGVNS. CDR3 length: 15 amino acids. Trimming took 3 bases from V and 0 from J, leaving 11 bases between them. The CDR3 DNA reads TGTGCCAGCAGTGACACTCCCCAGTACCAAGAGACCCAGTACTTC. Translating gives CASSDTPQYQETQYF. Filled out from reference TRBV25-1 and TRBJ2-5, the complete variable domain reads EADIYQTPRYLVIGTGKKITLECSQTMGHDKMYWYQQDPGMELHLIHYSYGVNSTEKGDLSSESTVSRIRTEHFPLTLESARPSHTSQYLCASSDTPQYQETQYFGPGTRLLVL.

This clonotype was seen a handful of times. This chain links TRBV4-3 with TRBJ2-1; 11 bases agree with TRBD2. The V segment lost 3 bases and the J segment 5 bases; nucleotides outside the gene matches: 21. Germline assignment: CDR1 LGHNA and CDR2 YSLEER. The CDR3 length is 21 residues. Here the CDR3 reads CASSQYRTGGSGTSGDNEQFF. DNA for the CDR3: TGCGCCAGCAGCCAGTACCGTACAGGGGGTTCCGGGACTAGCGGTGACAATGAGCAGTTCTTC.

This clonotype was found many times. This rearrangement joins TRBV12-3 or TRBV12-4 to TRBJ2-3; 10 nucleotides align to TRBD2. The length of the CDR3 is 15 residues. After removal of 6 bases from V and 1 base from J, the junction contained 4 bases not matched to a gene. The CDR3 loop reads CASRATSGGTDTQYF. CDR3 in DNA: TGTGCCAGCAGGGCTACTAGCGGGGGCACAGATACGCAGTATTTT.

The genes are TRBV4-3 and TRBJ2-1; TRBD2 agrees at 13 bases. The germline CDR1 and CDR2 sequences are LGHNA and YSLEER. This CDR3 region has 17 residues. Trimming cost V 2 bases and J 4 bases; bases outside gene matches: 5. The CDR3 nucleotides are TGCGCCAGCAGCCAATCCTGGACTAGCGGGAGTTACAATGAGCAGTTCTTC. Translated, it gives CASSQSWTSGSYNEQFF.

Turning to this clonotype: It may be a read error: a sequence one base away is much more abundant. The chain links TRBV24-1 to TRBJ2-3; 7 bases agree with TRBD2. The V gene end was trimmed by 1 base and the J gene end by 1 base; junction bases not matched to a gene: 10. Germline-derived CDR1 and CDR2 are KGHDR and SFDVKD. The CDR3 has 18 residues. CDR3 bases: TGTGCCACCAGTGATTTTTGTATCGGGAGGAGCGGCACAGATACGCAGTATTTT. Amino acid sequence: CATSDFCIGRSGTDTQYF.

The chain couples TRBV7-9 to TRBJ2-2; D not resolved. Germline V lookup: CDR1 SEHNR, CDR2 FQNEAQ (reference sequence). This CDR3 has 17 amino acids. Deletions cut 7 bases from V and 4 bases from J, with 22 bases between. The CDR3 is CASTRIPPVWSTGELFF. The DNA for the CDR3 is TGTGCCAGCACCCGAATTCCCCCGGTCTGGAGCACCGGGGAGCTGTTTTTT. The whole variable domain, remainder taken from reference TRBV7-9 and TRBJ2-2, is DTGVSQNPRHKITKRGQNVTFRCDPISEHNRLYWYRQTLGQGPEFLTYFQNEAQLEKSRLLSDRFSAERPKGSFSTLEIQRTEQGDSAMYLCASTRIPPVWSTGELFFGEGSRLTVL.

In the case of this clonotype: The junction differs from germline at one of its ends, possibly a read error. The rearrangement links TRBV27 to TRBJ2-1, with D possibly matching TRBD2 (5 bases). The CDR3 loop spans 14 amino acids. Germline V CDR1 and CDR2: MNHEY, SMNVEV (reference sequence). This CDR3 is CASGFPGAYNEQFF. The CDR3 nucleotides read TGTGCCAGCGGTTTCCCCGGGGCCTACAATGAGCAGTTCTTC.

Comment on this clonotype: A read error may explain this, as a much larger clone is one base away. This CDR3 reads CASSLFWSEWTGTDTQYF. The CDR3, as DNA: TGTGCCAGCAGTTTATTCTGGAGCGAGTGGACTGGCACAGATACGCAGTATTTT. The chain carries TRBV27 and TRBJ2-3, with D maybe TRBD2 (5 bases). The CDR3 loop spans 18 amino acids. The V end lost 1 base, the J end lost 1 base, and 18 bases lay between the germline ends. Germline assignment: CDR1 MNHEY and CDR2 SMNVEV (reference sequence).

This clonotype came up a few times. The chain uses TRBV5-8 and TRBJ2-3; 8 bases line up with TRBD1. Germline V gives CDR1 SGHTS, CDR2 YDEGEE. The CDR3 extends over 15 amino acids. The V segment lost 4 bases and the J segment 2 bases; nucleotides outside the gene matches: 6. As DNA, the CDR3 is TGTGCCAGCAGCGCAGGGACAGGCTCCACAGATACGCAGTATTTT. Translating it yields CASSAGTGSTDTQYF. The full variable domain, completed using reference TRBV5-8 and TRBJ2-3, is EAGVTQSPTHLIKTRGQQATLRCSPISGHTSVYWYQQALGLGLQFLLWYDEGEERNRGNFPPRFSGRQFPNYSSELNVNALELEDSALYLCASSAGTGSTDTQYFGPGTRLTVL.

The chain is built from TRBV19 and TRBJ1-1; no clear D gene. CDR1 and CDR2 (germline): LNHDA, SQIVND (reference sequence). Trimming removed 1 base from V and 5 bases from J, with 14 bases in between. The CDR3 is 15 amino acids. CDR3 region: CASSIGGGGETEAFF. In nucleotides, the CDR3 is TGTGCCAGTAGTATAGGCGGTGGCGGGGAAACTGAAGCTTTCTTT.

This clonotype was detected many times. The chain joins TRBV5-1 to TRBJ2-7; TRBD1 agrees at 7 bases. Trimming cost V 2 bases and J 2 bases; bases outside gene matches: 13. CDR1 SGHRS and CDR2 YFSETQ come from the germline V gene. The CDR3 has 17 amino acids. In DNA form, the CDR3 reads TGCGCCAGCAGCTTCCCCCCGGCAGGGGGAGATCCCTACGAGCAGTACTTC. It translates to CASSFPPAGGDPYEQYF.

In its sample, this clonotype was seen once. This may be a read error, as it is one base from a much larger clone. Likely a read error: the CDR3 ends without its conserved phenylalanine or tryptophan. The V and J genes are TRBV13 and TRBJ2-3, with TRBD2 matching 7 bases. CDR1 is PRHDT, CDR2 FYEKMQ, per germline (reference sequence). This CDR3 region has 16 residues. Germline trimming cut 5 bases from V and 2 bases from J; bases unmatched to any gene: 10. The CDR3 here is CASSRRPGDYTDTQYL. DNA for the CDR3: TGTGCCAGCAGCCGCCGCCCCGGGGACTACACAGATACGCAGTATCTT.

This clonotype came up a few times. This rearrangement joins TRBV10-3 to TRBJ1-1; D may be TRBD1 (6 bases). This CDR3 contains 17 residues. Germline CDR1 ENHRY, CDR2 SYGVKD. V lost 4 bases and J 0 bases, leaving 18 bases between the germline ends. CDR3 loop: CAISGGDIGVMNTEAFF. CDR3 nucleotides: TGTGCCATCAGTGGAGGGGACATTGGGGTGATGAACACTGAAGCTTTCTTT.

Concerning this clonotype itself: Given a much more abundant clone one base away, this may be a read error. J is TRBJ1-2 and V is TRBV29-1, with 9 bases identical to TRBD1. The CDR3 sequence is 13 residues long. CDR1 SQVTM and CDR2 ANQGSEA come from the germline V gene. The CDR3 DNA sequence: TGCGGCGTTCTGACAGGGGGTAACTATGGCTACACCTTC. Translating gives CGVLTGGNYGYTF.

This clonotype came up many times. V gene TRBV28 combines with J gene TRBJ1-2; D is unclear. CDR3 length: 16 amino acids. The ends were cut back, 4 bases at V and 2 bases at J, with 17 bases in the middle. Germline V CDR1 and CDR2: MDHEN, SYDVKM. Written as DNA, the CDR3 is TGTGCCAGCAGTTCCCTCCGAGGCAACGGAAACTATGGCTACACCTTC. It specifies CASSSLRGNGNYGYTF.

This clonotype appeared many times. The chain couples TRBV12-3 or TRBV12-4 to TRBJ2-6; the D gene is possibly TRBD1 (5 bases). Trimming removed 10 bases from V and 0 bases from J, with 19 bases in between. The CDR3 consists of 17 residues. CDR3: CAITPGGAPSGANVLTF. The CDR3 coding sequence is TGTGCCATCACACCCGGTGGGGCTCCCTCTGGGGCCAACGTCCTGACTTTC.

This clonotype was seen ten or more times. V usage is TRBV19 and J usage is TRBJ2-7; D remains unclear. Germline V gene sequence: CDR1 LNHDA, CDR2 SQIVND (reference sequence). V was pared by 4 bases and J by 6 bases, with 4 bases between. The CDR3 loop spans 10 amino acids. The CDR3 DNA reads TGTGCCAGTAGTAAGAGCGAGCAGTACTTC. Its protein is CASSKSEQYF.

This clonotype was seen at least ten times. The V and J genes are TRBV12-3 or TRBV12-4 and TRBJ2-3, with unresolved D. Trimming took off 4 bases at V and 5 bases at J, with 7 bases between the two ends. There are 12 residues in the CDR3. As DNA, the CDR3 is TGTGCCAGCAGTTCCCACATAGATACGCAGTATTTT. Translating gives CASSSHIDTQYF.

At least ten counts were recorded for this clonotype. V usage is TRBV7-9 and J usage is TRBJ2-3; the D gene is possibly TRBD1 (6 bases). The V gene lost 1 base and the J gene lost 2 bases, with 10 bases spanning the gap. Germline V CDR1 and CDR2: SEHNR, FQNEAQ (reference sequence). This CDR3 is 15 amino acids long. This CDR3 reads CASSLVSGATDTQYF. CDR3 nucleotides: TGTGCCAGCAGCTTAGTGTCAGGGGCCACAGATACGCAGTATTTT.

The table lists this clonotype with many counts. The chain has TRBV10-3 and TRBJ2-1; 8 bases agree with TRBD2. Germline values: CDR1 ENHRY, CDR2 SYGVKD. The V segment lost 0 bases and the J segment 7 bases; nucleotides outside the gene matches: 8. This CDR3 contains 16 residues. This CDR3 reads CAISESIGLAQNEQFF. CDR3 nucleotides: TGTGCCATCAGTGAGTCGATTGGACTAGCCCAGAATGAGCAGTTCTTC.